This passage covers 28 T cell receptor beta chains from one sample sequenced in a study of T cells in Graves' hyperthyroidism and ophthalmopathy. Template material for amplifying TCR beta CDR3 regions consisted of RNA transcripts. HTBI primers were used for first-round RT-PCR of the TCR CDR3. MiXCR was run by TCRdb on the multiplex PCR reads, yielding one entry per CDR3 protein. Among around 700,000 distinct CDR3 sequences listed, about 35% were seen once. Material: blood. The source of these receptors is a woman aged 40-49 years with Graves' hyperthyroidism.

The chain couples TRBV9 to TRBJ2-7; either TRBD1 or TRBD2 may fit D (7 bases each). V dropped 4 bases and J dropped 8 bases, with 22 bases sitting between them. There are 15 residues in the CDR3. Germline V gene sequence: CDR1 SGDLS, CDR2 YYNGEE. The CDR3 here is CASSQDRAGGGKQYF. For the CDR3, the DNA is TGTGCCAGCAGCCAAGATAGGGCAGGGGGGGGTAAGCAGTACTTC.

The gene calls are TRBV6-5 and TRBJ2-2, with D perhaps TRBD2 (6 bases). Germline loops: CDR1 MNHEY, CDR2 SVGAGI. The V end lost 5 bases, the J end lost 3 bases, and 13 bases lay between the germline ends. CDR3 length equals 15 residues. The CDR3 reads CASSGGTRYTGELFF. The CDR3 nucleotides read TGTGCCAGCAGTGGCGGGACTCGATACACCGGGGAGCTGTTTTTT.

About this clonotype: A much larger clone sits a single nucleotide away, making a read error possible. The CDR3 spells CASSIESSNQSQHF. DNA for the CDR3: TGTGCCAGCAGCATCGAGAGTAGCAATCAGTCCCAGCATTTT. The chain combines TRBV2 with TRBJ1-5; D not certain. The CDR3 is 14 amino acids. Germline-derived CDR1 and CDR2 are SNHLY and FYNNEI.

The CDR3 reads CASRFSGELFF. Here the CDR3 DNA reads TGCGCCAGCAGATTCTCCGGGGAGCTGTTTTTT. This chain uses TRBV5-1 with TRBJ2-2; no clear D gene. Germline CDR1 and CDR2: SGHRS and YFSETQ. The CDR3 has 11 amino acids. Deletions cut 5 bases from V and 6 bases from J, with 5 bases between. The full variable domain, completed using reference TRBV5-1 and TRBJ2-2, is KAGVTQTPRYLIKTRGQQVTLSCSPISGHRSVSWYQQTPGQGLQFLFEYFSETQRNKGNFPGRFSGRQFSNSRSEMNVSTLELGDSALYLCASRFSGELFFGEGSRLTVL.

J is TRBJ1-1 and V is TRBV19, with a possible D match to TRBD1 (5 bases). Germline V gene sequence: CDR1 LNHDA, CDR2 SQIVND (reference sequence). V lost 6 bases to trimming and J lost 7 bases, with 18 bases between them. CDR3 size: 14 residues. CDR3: CASSWGGDGNEAFF. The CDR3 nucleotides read TGTGCCAGTAGCTGGGGGGGTGATGGAAATGAAGCTTTCTTT.

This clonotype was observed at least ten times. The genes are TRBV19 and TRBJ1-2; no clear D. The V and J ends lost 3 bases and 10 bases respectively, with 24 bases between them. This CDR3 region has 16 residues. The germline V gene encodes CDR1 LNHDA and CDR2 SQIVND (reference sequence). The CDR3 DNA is TGTGCCAGTAGTATTTGGCTCCCTCCAGCGAGTCTGCCCTACACCTTC. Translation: CASSIWLPPASLPYTF.

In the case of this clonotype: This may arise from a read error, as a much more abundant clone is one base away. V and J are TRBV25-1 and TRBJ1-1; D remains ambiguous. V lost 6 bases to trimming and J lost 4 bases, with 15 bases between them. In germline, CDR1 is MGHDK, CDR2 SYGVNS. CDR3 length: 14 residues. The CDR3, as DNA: TGTGCCAGCAGCCCCTCCCCGGGGAGCACTGAAGCTTTCTTT. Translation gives CASSPSPGSTEAFF.

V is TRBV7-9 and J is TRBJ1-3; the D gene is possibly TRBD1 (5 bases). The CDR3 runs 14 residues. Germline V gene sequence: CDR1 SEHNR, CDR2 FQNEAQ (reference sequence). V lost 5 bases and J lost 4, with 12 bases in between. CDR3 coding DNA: TGTGCCAGCAGCCATAATAACAGGGGAAACACCATATATTTT. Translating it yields CASSHNNRGNTIYF.

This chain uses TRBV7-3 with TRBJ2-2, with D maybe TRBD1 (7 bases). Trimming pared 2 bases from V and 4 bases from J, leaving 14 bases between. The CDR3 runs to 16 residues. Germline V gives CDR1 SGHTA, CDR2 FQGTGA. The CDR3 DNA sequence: TGTGCCAGCAGCTTATTTCCAGGGGGGAGCACCGGGGAGCTGTTTTTT. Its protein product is CASSLFPGGSTGELFF.

This CDR3 is CSARRASGGTDTQYF. In nucleotides, the CDR3 is TGCAGTGCTAGAAGGGCTAGCGGGGGCACAGATACGCAGTACTTC. The J gene is TRBJ2-5, the V gene TRBV20-1, with TRBD2 matching over 10 bases. The CDR3 is 15 residues long. Trimming at V came to 2 bases and at J to 11 bases, leaving 14 bases not matched to a gene. The germline V gene has CDR1 DFQATT and CDR2 SNEGSKA (reference sequence).

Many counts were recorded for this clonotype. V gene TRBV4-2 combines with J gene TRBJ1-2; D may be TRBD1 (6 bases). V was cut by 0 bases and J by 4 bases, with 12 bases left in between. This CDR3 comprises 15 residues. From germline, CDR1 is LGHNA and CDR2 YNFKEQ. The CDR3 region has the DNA TGTGCCAGCAGCCAAGACCACCAGGGGAGCTATGGCTACACCTTC. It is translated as CASSQDHQGSYGYTF.

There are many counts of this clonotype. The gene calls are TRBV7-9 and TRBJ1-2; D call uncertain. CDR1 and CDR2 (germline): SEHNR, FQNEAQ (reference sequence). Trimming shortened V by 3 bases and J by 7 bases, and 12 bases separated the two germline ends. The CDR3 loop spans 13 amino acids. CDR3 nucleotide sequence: TGTGCCAGCAGCTTTAGTCGTCCGGTTGGCTACACCTTC. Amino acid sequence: CASSFSRPVGYTF.

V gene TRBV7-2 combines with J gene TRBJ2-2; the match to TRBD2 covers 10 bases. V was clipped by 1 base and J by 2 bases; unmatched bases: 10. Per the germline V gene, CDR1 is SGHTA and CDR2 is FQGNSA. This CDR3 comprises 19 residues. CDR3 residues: CASSLVGLAGASNTGELFF. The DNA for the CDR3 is TGTGCCAGCAGCTTAGTAGGGCTAGCGGGAGCCTCTAACACCGGGGAGCTGTTTTTT.

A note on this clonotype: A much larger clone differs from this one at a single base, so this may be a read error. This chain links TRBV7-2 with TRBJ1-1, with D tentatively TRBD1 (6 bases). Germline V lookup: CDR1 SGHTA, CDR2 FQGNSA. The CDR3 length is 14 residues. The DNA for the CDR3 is TGTGCCGGCAGCTCAACAGGGATAGGAGCTGAAGCTTTCTTT. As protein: CAGSSTGIGAEAFF.

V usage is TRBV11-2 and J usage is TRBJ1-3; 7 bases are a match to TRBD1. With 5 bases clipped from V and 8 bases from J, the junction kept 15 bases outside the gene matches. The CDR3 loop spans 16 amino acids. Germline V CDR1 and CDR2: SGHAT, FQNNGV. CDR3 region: CASSLLQGTDGYTIYF. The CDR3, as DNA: TGTGCCAGCAGCCTATTACAGGGGACGGATGGCTACACCATATATTTT.

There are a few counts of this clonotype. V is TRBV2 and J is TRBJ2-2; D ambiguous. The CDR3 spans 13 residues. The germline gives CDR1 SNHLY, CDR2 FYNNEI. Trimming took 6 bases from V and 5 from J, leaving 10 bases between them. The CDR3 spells CASRPLKTGELFF. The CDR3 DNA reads TGTGCCAGCAGACCTCTGAAAACCGGGGAGCTGTTTTTT.

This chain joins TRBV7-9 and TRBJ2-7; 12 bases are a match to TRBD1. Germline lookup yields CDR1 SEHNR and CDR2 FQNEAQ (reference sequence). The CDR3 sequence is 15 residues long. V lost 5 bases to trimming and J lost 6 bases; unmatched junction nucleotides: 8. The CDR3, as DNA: TGTGCCAGCAGCCCCCGCGGGACAGGGGGCTTCGAGCAGTACTTC. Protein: CASSPRGTGGFEQYF.

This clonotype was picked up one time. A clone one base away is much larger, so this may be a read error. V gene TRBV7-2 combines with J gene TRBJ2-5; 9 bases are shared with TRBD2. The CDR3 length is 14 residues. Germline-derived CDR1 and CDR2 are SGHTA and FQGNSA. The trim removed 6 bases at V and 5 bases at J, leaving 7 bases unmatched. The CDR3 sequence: CASRRAGGGETQYF. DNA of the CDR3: TGTGCCAGCAGAAGAGCGGGGGGCGGGGAGACCCAGTACTTC.

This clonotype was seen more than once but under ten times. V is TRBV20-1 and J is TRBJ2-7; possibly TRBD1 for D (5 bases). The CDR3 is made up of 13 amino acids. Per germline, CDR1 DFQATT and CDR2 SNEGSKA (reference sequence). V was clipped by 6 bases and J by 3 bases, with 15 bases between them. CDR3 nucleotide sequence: TGCAGTGCGCGTACAGGTTCGGGCTACGAGCAGTACTTC. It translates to CSARTGSGYEQYF.

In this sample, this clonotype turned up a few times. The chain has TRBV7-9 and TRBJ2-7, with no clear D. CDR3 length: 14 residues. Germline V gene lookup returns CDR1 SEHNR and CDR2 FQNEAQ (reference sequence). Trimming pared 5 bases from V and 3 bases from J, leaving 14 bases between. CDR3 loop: CASSPEVEFYEQYF. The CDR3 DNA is TGTGCCAGCAGCCCCGAGGTTGAATTCTACGAGCAGTACTTC. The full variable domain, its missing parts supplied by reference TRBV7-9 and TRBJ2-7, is DTGVSQNPRHKITKRGQNVTFRCDPISEHNRLYWYRQTLGQGPEFLTYFQNEAQLEKSRLLSDRFSAERPKGSFSTLEIQRTEQGDSAMYLCASSPEVEFYEQYFGPGTRLTVT.

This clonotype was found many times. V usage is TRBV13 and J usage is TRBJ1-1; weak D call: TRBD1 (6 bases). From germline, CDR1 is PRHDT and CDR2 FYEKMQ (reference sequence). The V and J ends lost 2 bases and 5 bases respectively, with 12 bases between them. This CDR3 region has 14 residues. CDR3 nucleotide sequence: TGTGCCAGCAGCTTATTGCAGGGGCGGACTGAAGCTTTCTTT. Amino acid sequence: CASSLLQGRTEAFF.

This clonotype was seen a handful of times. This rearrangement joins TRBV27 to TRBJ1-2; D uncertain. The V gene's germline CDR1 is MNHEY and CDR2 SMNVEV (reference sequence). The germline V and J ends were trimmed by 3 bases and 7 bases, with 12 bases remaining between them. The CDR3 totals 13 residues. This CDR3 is CASSFDPFGGYTF. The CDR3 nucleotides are TGTGCCAGCAGTTTCGACCCTTTCGGTGGCTACACCTTC.

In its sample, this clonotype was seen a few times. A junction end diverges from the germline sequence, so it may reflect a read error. CDR3 DNA: TGTGCCAGCAGCCCGGAGACTCCGCTCTATGGCTACACCTTC. This sequence encodes CASSPETPLYGYTF. The V gene is TRBV5-1, the J gene TRBJ1-2; D uncertain. CDR3 length: 14 amino acids. Per germline, CDR1 SGHRS and CDR2 YFSETQ.

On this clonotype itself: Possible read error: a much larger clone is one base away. This chain's CDR3 is CASKDEGLGLYEQYF. The DNA for the CDR3 is TGCGCCAGCAAAGATGAGGGGCTCGGATTGTACGAGCAGTACTTC. V gene TRBV10-2 combines with J gene TRBJ2-7; the D gene could be TRBD1 or TRBD2 (5 bases each). Germline values: CDR1 WSHSY, CDR2 SAAADI. The length of the CDR3 is 15 residues. V lost 7 bases to trimming and J lost 4 bases, with 20 bases between them.

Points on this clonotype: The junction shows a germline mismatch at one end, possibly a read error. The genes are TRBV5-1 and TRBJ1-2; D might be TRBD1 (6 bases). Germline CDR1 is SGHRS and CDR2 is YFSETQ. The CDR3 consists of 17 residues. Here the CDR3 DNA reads TGCGCCAGCAGTTTGGCGGCGGCGACAGGAGGAGGTGGAGGCTACACCTTC. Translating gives CASSLAAATGGGGGYTF.

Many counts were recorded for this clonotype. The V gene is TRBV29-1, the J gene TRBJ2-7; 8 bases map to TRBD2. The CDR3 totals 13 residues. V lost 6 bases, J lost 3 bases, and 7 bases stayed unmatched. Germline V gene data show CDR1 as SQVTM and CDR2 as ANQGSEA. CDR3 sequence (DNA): TGCAGCGTGCGGGGGGAGGGAGACTACGAGCAGTACTTC. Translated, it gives CSVRGEGDYEQYF.

CDR3 coding DNA: TGTGCCAGCAGTTTATCGAGGACAGGGATTGAAGCTTTCTTT. Its protein product is CASSLSRTGIEAFF. The V and J genes are TRBV27 and TRBJ1-1; 8 nucleotides match TRBD1. V dropped 0 bases and J dropped 7; count of bases not matched to a gene: 4. Germline CDR1 is MNHEY and CDR2 is SMNVEV (reference sequence). The CDR3 runs 14 residues.

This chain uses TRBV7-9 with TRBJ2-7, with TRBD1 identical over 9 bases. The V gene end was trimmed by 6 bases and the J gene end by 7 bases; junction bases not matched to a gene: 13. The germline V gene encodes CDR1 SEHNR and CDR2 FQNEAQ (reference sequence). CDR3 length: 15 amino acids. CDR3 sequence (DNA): TGTGCCAGCAGGAGGGGGGAACAGGGGGCAGAAGAGCAGTACTTC. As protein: CASRRGEQGAEEQYF.